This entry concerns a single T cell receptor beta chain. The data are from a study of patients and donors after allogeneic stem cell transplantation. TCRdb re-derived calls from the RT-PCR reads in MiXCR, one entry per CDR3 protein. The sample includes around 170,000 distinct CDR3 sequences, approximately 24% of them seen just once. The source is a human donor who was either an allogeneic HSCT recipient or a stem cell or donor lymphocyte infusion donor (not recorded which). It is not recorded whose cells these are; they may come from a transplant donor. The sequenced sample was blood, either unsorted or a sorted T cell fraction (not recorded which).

The CDR3 spells CASSHGGPTTNEKLFF. Here the CDR3 DNA reads TGTGCCAGCAGCCACGGAGGACCAACAACTAATGAAAAACTGTTTTTT. The genes are TRBV11-1 and TRBJ1-4, with D hard to call. The CDR3 length is 16 residues. Germline CDR1 is SGHAT and CDR2 is FQDESV (reference sequence). V lost 5 bases and J 0 bases, leaving 13 bases between the germline ends.